This T cell receptor (beta chain) comes out of a study of blood T cell repertoires in COVID-19. In the study overall: COVID-19 samples collected from the United States, Italy and Spain covered acute and convalescent phases. T cells, B-cell-depleted T cells, or PBMCs provided the cDNA or gDNA that served as material.

Source study methods: The authors estimated nucleated cell counts from reference gene primer amplification. Clones were read by immunoSEQ multiplex PCR, and TCRdb kept only the in-frame ones, dropping some. From that table come the V and J calls and clone size; the DNA was used to work out D and trimming. The data contain about 220,000 clones, around 80% of them singletons. Germline loops: CDR1 MNHNY, CDR2 SVGAGI (reference sequence). The V segment lost 5 bases and the J segment 4 bases; nucleotides outside the gene matches: 8. The CDR3 is made up of 15 amino acids. V usage is TRBV6-6 and J usage is TRBJ2-5; 9 bases are a match to TRBD1. Sequencing was done on a sample of peripheral blood. This TCR was sampled from a man between 50 and 59 years old with active or convalescent COVID-19. DNA for the CDR3: TGTGCCAGCAGTCCACAGGGGGCGCGGGGAGAGACCCAGTACTTC. Its protein product is CASSPQGARGETQYF.